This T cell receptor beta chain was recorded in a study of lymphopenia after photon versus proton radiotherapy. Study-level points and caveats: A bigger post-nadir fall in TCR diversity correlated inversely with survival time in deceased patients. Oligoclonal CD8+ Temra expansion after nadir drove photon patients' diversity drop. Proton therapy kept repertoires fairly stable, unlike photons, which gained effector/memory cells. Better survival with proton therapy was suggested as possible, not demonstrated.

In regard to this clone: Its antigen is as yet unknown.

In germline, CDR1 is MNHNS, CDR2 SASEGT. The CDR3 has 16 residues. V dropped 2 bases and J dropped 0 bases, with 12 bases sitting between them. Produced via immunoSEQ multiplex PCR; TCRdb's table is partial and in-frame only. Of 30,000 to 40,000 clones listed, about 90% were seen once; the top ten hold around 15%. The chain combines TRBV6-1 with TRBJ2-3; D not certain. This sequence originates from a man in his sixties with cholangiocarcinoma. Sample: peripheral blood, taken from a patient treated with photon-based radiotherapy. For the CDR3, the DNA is TGTGCCAGCAGTGAAAGTGGATTTGATAGCACAGATACGCAGTATTTT. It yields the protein CASSESGFDSTDTQYF.